This T cell receptor beta chain was sequenced during a study of T cells after yellow fever vaccination. For the study at large: Low-cell-number fractions were prepared with SMART-Seq v4 Ultra Low Input.

The sample holds many counts of this clonotype. As yet, its antigen is unknown. Trimming left V 0 bases short and J 0 bases short, with 11 bases between. The CDR3 runs 15 residues. Germline V gene lookup returns CDR1 DFQATT and CDR2 SNEGSKA (reference sequence). From the 5' RACE reads, TCRdb called clonotypes with MiXCR, one entry per CDR3 protein. The table has some 390,000 distinct CDR3 sequences, approximately 6% seen once. Overall study results and limits: Some clonotypes, a small share, were shared between CD4 and CD8 compartments. Clones from primary vaccination mostly reappeared after the booster (around 96% CD4, around 90% CD8). Abundant clonotypes from the bulk population could have been carried over as contaminants into FACS-sorted repertoires.

The chain carries TRBV20-1 and TRBJ2-5; D may be TRBD2 (7 bases). Sequenced material: PBMCs, taken 5 days after the yellow fever booster vaccination. This clonotype was obtained from a man aged 25-45 years who received the YFV17D yellow fever vaccine. The CDR3 region has the DNA TGCAGTGCTAGAGAGGGGAGGGGGAACCAAGAGACCCAGTACTTC. Its translation: CSAREGRGNQETQYF.